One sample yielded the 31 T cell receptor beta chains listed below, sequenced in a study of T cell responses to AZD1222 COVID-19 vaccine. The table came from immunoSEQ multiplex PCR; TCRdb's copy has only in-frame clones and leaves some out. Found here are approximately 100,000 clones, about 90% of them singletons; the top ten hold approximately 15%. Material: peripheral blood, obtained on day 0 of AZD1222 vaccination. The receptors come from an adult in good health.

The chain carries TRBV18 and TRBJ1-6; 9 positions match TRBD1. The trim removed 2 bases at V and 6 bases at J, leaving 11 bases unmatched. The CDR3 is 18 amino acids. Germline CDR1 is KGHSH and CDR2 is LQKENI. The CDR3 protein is CASSPTPWTGASNSPLHF. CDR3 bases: TGTGCCAGCTCACCAACCCCCTGGACAGGGGCTTCTAATTCACCCCTCCACTTT.

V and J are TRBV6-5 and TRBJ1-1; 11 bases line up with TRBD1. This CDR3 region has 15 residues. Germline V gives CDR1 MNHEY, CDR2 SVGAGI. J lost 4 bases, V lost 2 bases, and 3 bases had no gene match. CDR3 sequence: CASSYAGTGGTEAFF. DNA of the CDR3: TGTGCCAGCAGTTACGCCGGGACAGGGGGCACTGAAGCTTTCTTT.

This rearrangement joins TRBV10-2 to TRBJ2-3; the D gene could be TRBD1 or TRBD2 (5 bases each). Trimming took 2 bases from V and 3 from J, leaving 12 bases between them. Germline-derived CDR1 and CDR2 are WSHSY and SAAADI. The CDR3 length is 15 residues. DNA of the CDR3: TGCGCCAGCAGTGAGAGGAGGCAGGGAACAGATACGCAGTATTTT. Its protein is CASSERRQGTDTQYF.

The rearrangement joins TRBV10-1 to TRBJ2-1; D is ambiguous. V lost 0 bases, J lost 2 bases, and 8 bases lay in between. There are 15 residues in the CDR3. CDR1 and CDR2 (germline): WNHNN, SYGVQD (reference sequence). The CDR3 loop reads CASSESGSTYNEQFF. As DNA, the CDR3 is TGCGCCAGCAGTGAGTCAGGTTCTACCTACAATGAGCAGTTCTTC.

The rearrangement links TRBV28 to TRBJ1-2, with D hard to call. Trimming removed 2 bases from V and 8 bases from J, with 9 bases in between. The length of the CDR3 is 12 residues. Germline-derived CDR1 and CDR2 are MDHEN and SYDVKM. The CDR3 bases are TGTGCCAGCAGTTTAGAGGCCTGGGGCTACACCTTC. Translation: CASSLEAWGYTF.

CDR3 sequence: CASRRVADQETQYF. As DNA, the CDR3 is TGTGCCAGCAGGAGAGTAGCGGATCAAGAGACCCAGTACTTC. This chain joins TRBV2 and TRBJ2-5, with D possibly matching TRBD2 (6 bases). The V end was cut by 6 bases, the J end by 2 bases, with 13 bases between. Germline V CDR1 and CDR2: SNHLY, FYNNEI. CDR3 length: 14 residues.

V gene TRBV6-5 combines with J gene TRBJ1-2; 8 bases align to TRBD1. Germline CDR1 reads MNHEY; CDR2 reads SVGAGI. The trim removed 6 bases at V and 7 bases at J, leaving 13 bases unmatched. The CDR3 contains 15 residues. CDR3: CASSGIGTGFRGYTF. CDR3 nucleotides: TGTGCCAGCAGCGGGATCGGGACAGGCTTCCGTGGCTACACCTTC.

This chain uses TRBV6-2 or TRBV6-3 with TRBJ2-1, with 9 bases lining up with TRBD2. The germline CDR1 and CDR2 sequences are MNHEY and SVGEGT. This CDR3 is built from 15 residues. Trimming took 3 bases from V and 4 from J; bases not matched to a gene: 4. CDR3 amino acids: CASSYQAGGYNEQFF. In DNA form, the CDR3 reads TGTGCCAGCAGTTATCAAGCGGGAGGTTACAATGAGCAGTTCTTC.

The CDR3 region is CASSSRQAPNTEAFF. In DNA, the CDR3 is TGTGCCAGCAGTTCTCGACAGGCGCCGAACACTGAAGCTTTCTTT. V and J are TRBV27 and TRBJ1-1, with a tentative D call TRBD1 (6 bases). Germline CDR1 and CDR2: MNHEY and SMNVEV (reference sequence). The germline V and J ends were trimmed by 4 bases and 1 base, with 13 bases remaining between them. This CDR3 spans 15 amino acids.

CDR3 DNA: TGTGCCACCAGCAGAGCCCCTACGCTCGCGGACGGGGAGCTGTTTTTT. Translation: CATSRAPTLADGELFF. The chain has TRBV15 and TRBJ2-2; D call uncertain. V lost 1 base and J 7 bases, leaving 16 bases between the germline ends. CDR3 length equals 16 residues. Germline V gene sequence: CDR1 LNHNV, CDR2 YYDKDF (reference sequence).

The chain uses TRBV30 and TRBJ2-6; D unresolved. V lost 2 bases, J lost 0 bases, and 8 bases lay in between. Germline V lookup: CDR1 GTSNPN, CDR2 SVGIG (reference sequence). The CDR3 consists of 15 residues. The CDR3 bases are TGTGCCTGGAGTCGACACCCCTCTGGGGCCAACGTCCTGACTTTC. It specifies CAWSRHPSGANVLTF. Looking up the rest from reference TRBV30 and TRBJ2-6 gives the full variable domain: SQTIHQWPATLVQPVGSPLSLECTVEGTSNPNLYWYRQAAGRGLQLLFYSVGIGQISSEVPQNLSASRPQDRQFILSSKKLLLSDSGFYLCAWSRHPSGANVLTFGAGSRLTVL.

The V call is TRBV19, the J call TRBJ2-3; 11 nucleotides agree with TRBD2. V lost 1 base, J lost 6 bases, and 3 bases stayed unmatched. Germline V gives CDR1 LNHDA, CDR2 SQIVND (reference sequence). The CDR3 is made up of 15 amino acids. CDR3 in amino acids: CASSIGASGRDTQYF. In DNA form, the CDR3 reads TGTGCCAGTAGTATAGGGGCTAGCGGGAGGGATACGCAGTATTTT.

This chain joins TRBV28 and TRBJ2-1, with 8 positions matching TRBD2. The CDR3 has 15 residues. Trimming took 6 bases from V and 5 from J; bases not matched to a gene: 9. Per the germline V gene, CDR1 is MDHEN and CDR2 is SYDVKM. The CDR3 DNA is TGTGCCAGCAGGGTTAGGACTAGCCAGGACAATGAGCAGTTCTTC. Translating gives CASRVRTSQDNEQFF.

CDR3 nucleotide sequence: TGTGCCAGCAGCCTGACCGGCAGGCTTGCTAATGAAAAACTGTTTTTT. It specifies CASSLTGRLANEKLFF. The chain uses TRBV7-2 and TRBJ1-4; no reliable D call. Germline loops: CDR1 SGHTA, CDR2 FQGNSA. CDR3 length: 16 amino acids. V was clipped by 5 bases and J by 3 bases, with 16 bases between them.

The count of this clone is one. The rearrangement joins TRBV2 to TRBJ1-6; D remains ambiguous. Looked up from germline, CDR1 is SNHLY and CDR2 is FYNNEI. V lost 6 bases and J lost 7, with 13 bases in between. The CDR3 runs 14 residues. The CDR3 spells CASSERHTNSPLHF. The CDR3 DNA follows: TGTGCCAGCAGCGAGAGACATACAAATTCACCCCTCCACTTT.

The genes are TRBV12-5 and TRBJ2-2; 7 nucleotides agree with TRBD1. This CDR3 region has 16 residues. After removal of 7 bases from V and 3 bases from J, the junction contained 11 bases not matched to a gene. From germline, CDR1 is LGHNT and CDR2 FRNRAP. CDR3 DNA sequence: TGTGCTAGTGCCCGGCCCGGGACAGTTTACACCGGGGAGCTGTTTTTT. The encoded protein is CASARPGTVYTGELFF.

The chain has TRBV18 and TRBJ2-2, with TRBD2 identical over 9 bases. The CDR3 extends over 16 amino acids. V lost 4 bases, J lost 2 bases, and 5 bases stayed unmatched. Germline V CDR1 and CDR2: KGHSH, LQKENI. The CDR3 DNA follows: TGTGCCAGCTCACTAGCGACTAGCGGTAACACCGGGGAGCTGTTTTTT. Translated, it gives CASSLATSGNTGELFF.

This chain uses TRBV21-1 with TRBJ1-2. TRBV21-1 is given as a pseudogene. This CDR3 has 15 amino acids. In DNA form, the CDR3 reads TGTGCCAGCAGCACCAAGTCCGGAATTAACTATGGCTACACCTTC. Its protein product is CASSTKSGINYGYTF.

In nucleotides, the CDR3 is TGTGCCAGCACTCCGGGACAGGGGGTATTCGGGGAGCTGTTTTTT. This gives the protein CASTPGQGVFGELFF. The V gene is TRBV6-5, the J gene TRBJ2-2; TRBD1 matches 11 bases. The CDR3 runs 15 residues. The germline V gene encodes CDR1 MNHEY and CDR2 SVGAGI. The V and J ends lost 7 bases and 7 bases, in that order; junction bases with no gene match: 8.

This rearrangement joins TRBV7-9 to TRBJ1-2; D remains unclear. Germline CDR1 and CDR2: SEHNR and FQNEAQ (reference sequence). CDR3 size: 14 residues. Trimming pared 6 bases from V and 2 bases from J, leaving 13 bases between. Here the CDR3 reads CASSSGGLNYGYTF. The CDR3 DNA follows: TGTGCCAGCAGTTCCGGAGGGCTGAACTATGGCTACACCTTC.

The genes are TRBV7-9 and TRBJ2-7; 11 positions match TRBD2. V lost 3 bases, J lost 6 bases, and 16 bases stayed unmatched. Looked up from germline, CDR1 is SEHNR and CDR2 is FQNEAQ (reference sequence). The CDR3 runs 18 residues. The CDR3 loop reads CASSFSRVVTSGSAEQYF. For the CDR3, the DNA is TGTGCCAGCAGCTTCTCCAGGGTGGTTACTAGCGGGAGTGCCGAGCAGTACTTC.

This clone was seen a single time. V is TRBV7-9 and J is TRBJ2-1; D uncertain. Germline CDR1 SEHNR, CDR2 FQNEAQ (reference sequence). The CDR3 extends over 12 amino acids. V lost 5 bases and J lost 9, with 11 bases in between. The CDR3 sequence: CASSPLRTEQFF. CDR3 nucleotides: TGTGCCAGCAGCCCCCTTAGGACTGAGCAGTTCTTC. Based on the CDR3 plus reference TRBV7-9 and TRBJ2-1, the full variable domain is DTGVSQNPRHKITKRGQNVTFRCDPISEHNRLYWYRQTLGQGPEFLTYFQNEAQLEKSRLLSDRFSAERPKGSFSTLEIQRTEQGDSAMYLCASSPLRTEQFFGPGTRLTVL.

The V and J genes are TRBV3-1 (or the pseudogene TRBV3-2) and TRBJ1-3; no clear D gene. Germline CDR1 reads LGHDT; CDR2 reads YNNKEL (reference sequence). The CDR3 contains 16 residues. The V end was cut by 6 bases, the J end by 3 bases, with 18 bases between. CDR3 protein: CASSLLPDPGGNTIYF. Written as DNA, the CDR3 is TGTGCCAGCAGTCTACTGCCGGACCCCGGTGGAAACACCATATATTTT.

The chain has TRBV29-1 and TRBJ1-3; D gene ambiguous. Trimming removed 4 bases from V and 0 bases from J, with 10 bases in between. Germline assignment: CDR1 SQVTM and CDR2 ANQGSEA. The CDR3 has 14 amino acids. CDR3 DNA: TGCAGCGTTGTCCGCGGGTCCTCTGGAAACACCATATATTTT. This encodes CSVVRGSSGNTIYF.

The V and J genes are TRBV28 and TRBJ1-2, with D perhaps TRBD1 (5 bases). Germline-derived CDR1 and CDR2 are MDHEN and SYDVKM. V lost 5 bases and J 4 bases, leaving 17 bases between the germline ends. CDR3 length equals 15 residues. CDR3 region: CASSPQVKGSYGYTF. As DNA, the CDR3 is TGTGCCAGCAGTCCTCAGGTGAAGGGGAGCTATGGCTACACCTTC.

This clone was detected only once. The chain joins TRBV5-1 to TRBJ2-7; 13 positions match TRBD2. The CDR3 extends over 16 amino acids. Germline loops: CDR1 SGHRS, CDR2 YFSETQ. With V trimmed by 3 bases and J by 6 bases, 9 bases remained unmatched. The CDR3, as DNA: TGCGCCAGCAGCTCCCTAGGACTAGCGGGAGCAAGCGAGCAGTACTTC. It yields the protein CASSSLGLAGASEQYF.

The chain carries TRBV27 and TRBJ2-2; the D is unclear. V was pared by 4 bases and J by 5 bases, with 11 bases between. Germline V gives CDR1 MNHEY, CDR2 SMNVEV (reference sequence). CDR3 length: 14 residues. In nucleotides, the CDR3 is TGTGCCAGCAGTTCCCGGACCGGGACCGGGGAGCTGTTTTTT. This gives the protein CASSSRTGTGELFF.

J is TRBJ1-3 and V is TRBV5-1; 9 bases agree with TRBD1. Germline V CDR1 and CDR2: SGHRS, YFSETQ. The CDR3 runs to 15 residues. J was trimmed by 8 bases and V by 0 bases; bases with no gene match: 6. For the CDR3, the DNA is TGCGCCAGCAGCTTGGACGGGACAGGGCTTGACACCATATATTTT. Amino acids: CASSLDGTGLDTIYF.

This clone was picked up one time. The CDR3 loop reads CATRHTGGEQYF. The CDR3 DNA sequence: TGTGCCACCAGGCATACAGGGGGTGAGCAGTACTTC. This chain uses TRBV15 with TRBJ2-7; 8 positions agree with TRBD1. Trimming at V came to 6 bases and at J to 7 bases, leaving 5 bases not matched to a gene. Germline V lookup: CDR1 LNHNV, CDR2 YYDKDF (reference sequence). The length of the CDR3 is 12 residues.

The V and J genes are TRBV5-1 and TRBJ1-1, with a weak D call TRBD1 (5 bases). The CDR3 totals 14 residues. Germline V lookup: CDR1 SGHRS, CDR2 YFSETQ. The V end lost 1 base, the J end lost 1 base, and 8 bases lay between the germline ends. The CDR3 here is CASSLLQANTEAFF. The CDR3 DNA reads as TGCGCCAGCAGCTTGTTACAGGCGAACACTGAAGCTTTCTTT.

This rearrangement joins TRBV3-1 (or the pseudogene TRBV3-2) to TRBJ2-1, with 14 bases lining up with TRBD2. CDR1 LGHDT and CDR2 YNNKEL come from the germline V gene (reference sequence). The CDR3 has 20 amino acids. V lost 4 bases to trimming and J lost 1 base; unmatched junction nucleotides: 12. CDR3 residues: CASSPESTSGRVGSYNEQFF. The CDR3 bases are TGTGCCAGCAGCCCAGAATCGACTAGCGGGAGGGTCGGGTCCTACAATGAGCAGTTCTTC.